This T cell receptor (beta chain) was identified in a study of T-cell reconstitution after alpha-beta-depleted transplantation in children. It was with unique molecular identifiers that the TCRbeta library was prepared. MiXCR, run by TCRdb on the PCR reads, gives a single entry per CDR3 protein. The profile covers approximately 630,000 distinct CDR3 sequences, with approximately 14% appearing a single time and 0.79% taken by the ten largest. Broader study findings: From surviving recipient T cells and thymic progenitors came the high day-60 TCRbeta diversity observed in some patients. Newly generated T cells supplied most T-cell counts and diversity one year post-transplant. Expanded clones from the graft, numbering several hundred, reportedly supplied alpha-beta T cells about two months after transplant.

The table lists this clonotype with many counts. The antigen is unknown. V was shortened by 6 bases and J by 1 base, with 13 bases between the two germline ends. This CDR3 contains 14 residues. Germline assignment: CDR1 ENHRY and CDR2 SYGVKD. This sequence joins TRBV10-3 and TRBJ2-7; D might be TRBD2 (7 bases). The sequence came from a girl aged 2-10 years with congenital amegakaryocytic thrombocytopenia, due to receive a stem cell transplant. Specimen: PBMCs, collected before TCRalphabeta/CD19-depleted stem cell transplant. DNA for the CDR3: TGTGCCATCAGAGTAGGGGGGGAGTCCTACGAGCAGTACTTC. Its protein is CAIRVGGESYEQYF.